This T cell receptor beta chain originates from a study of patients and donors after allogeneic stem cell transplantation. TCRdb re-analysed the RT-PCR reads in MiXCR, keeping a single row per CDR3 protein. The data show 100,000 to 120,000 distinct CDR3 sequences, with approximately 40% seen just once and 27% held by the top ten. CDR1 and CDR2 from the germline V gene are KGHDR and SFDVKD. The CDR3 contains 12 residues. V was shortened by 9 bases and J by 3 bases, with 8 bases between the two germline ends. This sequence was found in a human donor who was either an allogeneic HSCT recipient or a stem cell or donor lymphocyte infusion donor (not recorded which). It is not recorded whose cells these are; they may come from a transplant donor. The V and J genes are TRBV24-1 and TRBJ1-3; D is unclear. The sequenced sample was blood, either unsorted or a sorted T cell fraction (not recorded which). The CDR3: CATETGGNTIYF. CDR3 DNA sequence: TGTGCCACCGAGACTGGTGGAAACACCATATATTTT.